This TCR beta chain was profiled in a study of shared clonotypes between healthy human individuals. For the study at large: Sampling drew on donors who were two women and three men aged 18 to 49.

Here immunoSEQ multiplex PCR was the method, and the copy in TCRdb shows in-frame clones only, minus some. The sample includes fewer than 2.5 million clones, roughly 93% of them seen just once. Sequencing was performed on naive CD4+ T cells from PBMCs. The subset was: CD45RA+ positively selected. This receptor was obtained from a man aged 18 to 30 in good health. Some clones in this sample may be carry-over from other donors' samples.

The CDR3 nucleotides read TGTGCCAGTAGTACCGACGCCGGCTATAATGAAAAACTGTTTTTT. This translates into CASSTDAGYNEKLFF. V gene TRBV19 combines with J gene TRBJ1-4; D gene uncertain. CDR3 size: 15 residues. Trimming stripped 4 bases from V and 4 bases from J, with 13 bases between. CDR1 LNHDA and CDR2 SQIVND come from the germline V gene (reference sequence).